The clone carrying this T cell receptor beta chain was detected only a few times. The antigen is unknown. Researchers used 5'RACE with constant-segment primers to make TCR alpha and TCR beta cDNA libraries that carry sample barcodes and UMIs. TCRdb called the 5' RACE reads again in MiXCR, with one record for every CDR3 protein. The table shows some 210,000 distinct CDR3 sequences, with around 25% occurring only once. This entry is derived from a study of T-cell memory formation after mild COVID-19. Regarding the study as a whole: Balance between CD4 and CD8 was seen in clones contracting day 15 to 85, and a CD4+ lean was seen in later expanders. Cross-reactive memory appears to have joined, as suggested by some responding clones showing up in pre-infection memory. Most CD4+ clones that shrank were in CM and EM, while CD8+ ones turned up in EMRA.

Germline CDR1 is SGHVS and CDR2 is FNYEAQ. J gave up 6 bases and V 6 bases, and 9 bases lay outside the gene matches. The CDR3 covers 15 residues. The chain couples TRBV7-6 to TRBJ2-1, with 9 nucleotides matching TRBD2. The sample comprised PBMCs or a T cell subset sorted from them (not recorded which). The sequence was collected from an adult woman who had mild COVID-19 (a few samples of this study predate the infection). Cell type and time point are not known. CDR3 coding DNA: TGTGCCAGCAGACAGAAAGCGGGGGGCCTCAATGAGCAGTTCTTC. It specifies CASRQKAGGLNEQFF.